This T cell receptor (beta chain) was observed in a study of T-cell reconstitution after alpha-beta-depleted transplantation in children (dated by TCRdb to about 2016). Concerning the study at large: The study quantitatively tracked T-cell immune reconstitution after TCRalphabeta/CD19-depleted allogeneic hematopoietic cell transplantation in children using TCR repertoire profiling. Broad study findings and their caveats: Over subsequent months, a decline in hyperexpanded clone frequencies was noted, and after one year, T-cell counts and TCRbeta diversity were mostly ascribed to newly produced T cells. Apparently early alphabetaT-cell count recovery about two months after transplant reportedly relied on only several hundred rapidly expanded clones derived from non-depleted graft cells. The high TCRbeta diversity at day 60 in some patients was ascribed to recipient T cells and intrathymic progenitors that had survived conditioning.

This specimen's treatment or condition label, interpreted: allogeneic hematopoietic cell transplantation with graft depleted of TCRalphabeta T cells and CD19 B cells. The transplant recipients were children given TCRalphabeta/CD19-depleted allogeneic hematopoietic cell grafts. Receptor amplification or capture employed PCR. The sample was run on an Illumina HiSeq 2500. TCR library preparation used molecular barcoding, with unique molecular identifiers applied to normalize quantification of the TCRbeta repertoire. TCRdb ran its own pipeline on the public reads, namely fastp trimming at Q25 and MiXCR clone calling, and kept in-frame beta chains. Rows matching on CDR3 protein sequence are summarized as one entry with the most common DNA and genes. Counted in this sample were 800,000 to 1,000,000 distinct CDR3 sequences; about 29% of them appeared once. The ten largest clones add up to around 30% of the sample.

Note on this clonotype: What this receptor recognizes is not known. No qualities accompany the bases; no much larger clone lies one base away.

The origin of this receptor is a boy younger than two who had a stem cell transplant for SCID, so the T cells may come from the graft donor. Sample: PBMCs, mostly from graft donor cells, taken 360 days after TCRalphabeta/CD19-depleted stem cell transplant.

The bases read TGCGCCAGCAGCCTTACGGCGGAGGGGGTAGGCGGTGAAGCTTTCTTT. It specifies CASSLTAEGVGGEAFF. The chain is assembled from TRBV4-3 and TRBJ1-1; matching of 6 bases hints at TRBD1 as the D gene. The CDR3 measures 16 amino acids from cysteine to phenylalanine. Only the CDR3 part of the read is kept: 48 bases, read in frame from the first base. Per the germline V gene, LGHNA is the CDR1 and YSLEER is the CDR2. The trim is 4 bases for V and 7 bases for J, with a gap of 22 bases between the germline ends.